Listed here are 5 T cell receptor beta chains from one sample, sequenced in a study of spatial heterogeneity in lung cancer. TCRdb analysed the 5' RACE reads with MiXCR anew, one entry per CDR3 protein. The repertoire holds around 120,000 distinct CDR3 sequences, with 9% to 15% as singletons. Indicated time point: blood at routine non-recurrence follow-up after resection. Unsorted whole RNA from tumor, nontumor lung or frozen PBMC underwent sequencing. The sequencing used PBMCs, collected at follow-up. The receptors come from a male donor with early-stage non-small cell lung cancer.

This clonotype appeared many times. The chain uses TRBV20-1 and TRBJ1-1; possibly TRBD1 for D (6 bases). V lost 1 base and J lost 0, with 9 bases in between. The CDR3 contains 14 residues. Germline assignment: CDR1 DFQATT and CDR2 SNEGSKA (reference sequence). This CDR3 is CSARATGMNTEAFF. DNA of the CDR3: TGCAGTGCTAGAGCAACAGGGATGAACACTGAAGCTTTCTTT.

This clonotype was counted a few times. The J gene is TRBJ2-2, the V gene TRBV20-1, with TRBD1 matching over 8 bases. The CDR3 totals 14 residues. The ends lost 0 bases at V and 8 bases at J; junction bases unmatched: 5. Germline CDR1 is DFQATT and CDR2 is SNEGSKA (reference sequence). The CDR3 loop is CSARDRTGKGELFF. As DNA, the CDR3 is TGCAGTGCTAGAGATAGGACAGGGAAAGGGGAGCTGTTTTTT.

A few counts support this clonotype. The V and J genes are TRBV28 and TRBJ1-6; D is perhaps TRBD1 (5 bases). V was pared by 5 bases and J by 9 bases, with 20 bases between. Germline V lookup: CDR1 MDHEN, CDR2 SYDVKM. This CDR3 spans 16 amino acids. CDR3 loop: CASSLAGQGVRSPLHF. Written as DNA, the CDR3 is TGTGCCAGCAGTCTCGCGGGCCAAGGGGTTCGTTCACCCCTCCACTTT.

V usage is TRBV5-1 and J usage is TRBJ2-2; TRBD1 might be the D (5 bases). CDR1 is SGHRS, CDR2 YFSETQ, per germline. The CDR3 is 15 residues long. Trimming took off 6 bases at V and 7 bases at J, with 19 bases between the two ends. CDR3 protein: CASNLGAVPSGELFF. Written as DNA, the CDR3 is TGCGCCAGCAACTTAGGGGCGGTCCCCAGCGGGGAGCTGTTTTTT.

This clonotype has a count of ten or more. This rearrangement joins TRBV12-5 to TRBJ1-2; D is undetermined. This CDR3 contains 15 residues. The V end was cut by 5 bases, the J end by 4 bases, with 17 bases between. CDR1 is LGHNT, CDR2 FRNRAP, per germline. The CDR3 spells CASGPRTALGYGYTF. The CDR3 DNA reads as TGTGCTAGTGGTCCACGGACTGCGCTGGGCTATGGCTACACCTTC.